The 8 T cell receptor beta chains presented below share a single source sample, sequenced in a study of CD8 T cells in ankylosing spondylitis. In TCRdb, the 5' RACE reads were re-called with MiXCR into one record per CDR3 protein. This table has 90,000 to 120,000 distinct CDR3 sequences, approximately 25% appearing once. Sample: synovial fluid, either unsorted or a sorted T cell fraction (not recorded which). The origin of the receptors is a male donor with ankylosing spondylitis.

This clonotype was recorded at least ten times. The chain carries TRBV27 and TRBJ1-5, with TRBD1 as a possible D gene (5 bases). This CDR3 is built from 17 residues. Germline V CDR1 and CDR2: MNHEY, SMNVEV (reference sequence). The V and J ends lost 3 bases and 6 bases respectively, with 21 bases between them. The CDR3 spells CASSFVEGITLGQPQHF. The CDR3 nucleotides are TGTGCCAGCAGTTTCGTCGAGGGGATAACGTTGGGTCAGCCCCAGCATTTT.

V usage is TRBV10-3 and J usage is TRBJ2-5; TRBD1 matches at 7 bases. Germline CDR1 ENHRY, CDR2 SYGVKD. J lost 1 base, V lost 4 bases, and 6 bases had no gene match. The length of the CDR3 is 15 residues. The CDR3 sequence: CAISGETGPQETQYF. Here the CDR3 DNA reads TGTGCCATCAGTGGGGAGACAGGGCCCCAAGAGACCCAGTACTTC.

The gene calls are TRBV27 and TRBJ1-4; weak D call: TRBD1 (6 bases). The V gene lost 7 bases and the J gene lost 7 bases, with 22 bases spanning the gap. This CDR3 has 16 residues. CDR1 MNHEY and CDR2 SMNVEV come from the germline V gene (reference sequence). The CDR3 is CASKGGSLGPGEKLFF. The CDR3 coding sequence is TGTGCCAGCAAGGGGGGGAGTTTGGGGCCGGGTGAAAAACTGTTTTTT. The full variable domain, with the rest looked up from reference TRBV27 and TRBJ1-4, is EAQVTQNPRYLITVTGKKLTVTCSQNMNHEYMSWYRQDPGLGLRQIYYSMNVEVTDKGDVPEGYKVSRKEKRNFPLILESPSPNQTSLYFCASKGGSLGPGEKLFFGSGTQLSVL.

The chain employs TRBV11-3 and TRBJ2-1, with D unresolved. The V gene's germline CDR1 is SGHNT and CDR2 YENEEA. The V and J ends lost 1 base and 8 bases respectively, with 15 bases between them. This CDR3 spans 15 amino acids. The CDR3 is CASSLVVIGLYEQFF. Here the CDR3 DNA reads TGTGCCAGCAGCTTAGTCGTGATAGGGCTATATGAGCAGTTCTTC.

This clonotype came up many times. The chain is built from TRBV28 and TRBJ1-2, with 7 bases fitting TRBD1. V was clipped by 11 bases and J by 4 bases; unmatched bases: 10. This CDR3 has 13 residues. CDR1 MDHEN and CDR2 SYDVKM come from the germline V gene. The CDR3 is CAGGAGGTYGYTF. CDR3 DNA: TGTGCCGGGGGGGCAGGGGGTACCTATGGCTACACCTTC.

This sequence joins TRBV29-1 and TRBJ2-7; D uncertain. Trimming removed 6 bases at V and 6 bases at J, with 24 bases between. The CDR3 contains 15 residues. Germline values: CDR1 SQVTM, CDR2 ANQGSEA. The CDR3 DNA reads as TGCAGCGTACTACAACATAATCTTGACCGTGGCGAGCAGTACTTC. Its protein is CSVLQHNLDRGEQYF.

CDR3 loop: CASGMDQPQHF. The CDR3 region has the DNA TGTGCTAGTGGTATGGATCAGCCCCAGCATTTT. The chain links TRBV12-5 to TRBJ1-5; D not resolved. This CDR3 is built from 11 residues. Between the trimmed V and J ends, which lost 5 bases and 5 bases, there was a span of 4 bases. Germline CDR1 reads LGHNT; CDR2 reads FRNRAP.

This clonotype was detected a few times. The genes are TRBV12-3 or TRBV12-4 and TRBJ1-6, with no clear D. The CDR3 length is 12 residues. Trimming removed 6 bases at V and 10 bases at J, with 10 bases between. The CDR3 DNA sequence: TGTGCCAGCAGCCGCCTAAACTCACCCCTCCACTTT. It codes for CASSRLNSPLHF.